This entry concerns a single T cell receptor (beta chain). Its binding antigen is unknown. Qualities for individual bases were not recorded, and no much larger clone is one base off. Amplification of TCR beta CDR3 regions was carried out from RNA transcripts. A first-round RT-PCR of the TCR CDR3 used the HTBI primer set with the Qiagen OneStep RT-PCR kit. Libraries were constructed in a second round of multiplex PCR, after which size selection and purification were carried out. Libraries were sequenced paired-end with 100 bp reads on an Illumina HiSeq2000. The study's own analysis went as follows. Raw data were processed with SOAPnuke, discarding reads with adapters, uncalled bases, mean Phred below 15, or no exact constant-primer or identifier match. High-quality paired reads were merged with COPE v1.2.5, and unique nucleotide sequences were defined as clonotypes. Clonotypes were aligned to IMGT TRBV, TRBD and TRBJ reference segments using MiTCR v1.1. Analysis was restricted to V-J combinations with a frequency above 0.0001, which covered approximately 99% of repertoires. A TCS score was defined as the ratio of F50 (clonal expansion) to E x V (chaos), with BLOSUM62-based TCRdist applied between CDR3 peptides within each V-J. Welch's t-statistics and random forest reduced roughly 540 V-J features to roughly 13, which were used in a naive Bayes classifier (R e1071). TCRdb trimmed the raw reads at Q25, called clones with MiXCR and kept productive beta chains. Rows matching on CDR3 protein sequence are summarized as one entry with the most common DNA and genes. For this entry, the V and J calls and clone size follow TCRdb and not the study's own pipeline. The sample records around 300,000 distinct CDR3 sequences, under 30% of which are singletons. Roughly a quarter of the sample is taken by the ten largest.

Trimming costs V 5 bases and J 7 bases, and their ends lie 14 bases apart. The CDR3 contains 13 residues, cysteine and phenylalanine counted. Just CDR3 DNA is preserved here, 39 bases in frame from base 1. The germline V gene supplies CDR1 SGHAT and CDR2 FQNNGV. Hyperthyroidism patients were newly diagnosed, had a disease duration of under 2 months, and were aged 18 to 65 years. Exclusion was applied to patients with uncontrolled infections, other autoimmune diseases, pregnancy or lactation. Clinical symptoms, serum thyroxine and TRAb, thyroid ultrasound, and orbital computed tomography formed the basis for the diagnoses. Blood from progressor patients was collected at the time of first diagnosis with hyperthyroidism, before any ophthalmopathy symptoms had appeared. Ficoll-Paque density gradient centrifugation was used to isolate PBMCs from 10 ml of fresh peripheral blood. Progressor patients were defined as those initially diagnosed with Graves' hyperthyroidism in whom ophthalmopathy developed during follow-up. Total RNA was extracted using Trizol reagent, and RNA quality was assessed on an Agilent 2100 Bioanalyzer.

The record originates from a study of T cells in Graves' hyperthyroidism and ophthalmopathy (dated by TCRdb to about 2019). Looking at the study overall: Peripheral blood samples were taken at initial diagnosis, before any treatment was given. After sampling, hyperthyroidism patients received methimazole starting at 30 mg daily, and ophthalmopathy patients received high-dose intravenous methylprednisolone. According to the paper, TCR Vbeta CDR3 sequencing was carried out on over 130 peripheral blood samples, which came from more than 40 ophthalmopathy, under 80 hyperthyroidism and 17 progressor patients. Whether ophthalmopathy could be predicted prospectively was tested in an independent validation cohort made up of about 18 hyperthyroidism patients plus 17 patients who later progressed to ophthalmopathy. In more than five Graves' hyperthyroidism patients, the study also compared T-cell repertoires from thyroid tissue with T-cell repertoires from blood. The 75 to 100 discovery patients were divided at random into training and test sets in a 7:3 ratio. To identify TCR V-J signatures that set the groups apart, the researchers used a discovery cohort of about a hundred patients, made up of around 40 with Graves' ophthalmopathy and some 56 with stable Graves' hyperthyroidism. Points the paper makes about the study in general: In validation, the model predicted progression to ophthalmopathy a median of roughly 6.2 months before onset, with around 70% sensitivity and 72.22% specificity. Sample size was not statistically predetermined, and blinding of investigators to group allocation was not performed. Most expanded thyroid clonotypes (frequency above 0.001) were also found in blood, which suggests that blood repertoires may mirror thyroid immune responses. A 13 V-J signature model separated ophthalmopathy from stable hyperthyroidism, with approximately 87% sensitivity and 81% to 82% specificity in cross-validation and 80%/75% in testing.

The TCR comes from a man aged 40-55 years with Graves' hyperthyroidism that later progressed to Graves' ophthalmopathy. The sequenced material came from blood. The receptor chain draws on TRBV11-2 and TRBJ1-1, with the D gene not confidently named. The bases read TGTGCCAGCAGCAATACTCCGGGAGATGAAGCTTTCTTT. Its product reads: CASSNTPGDEAFF.